The clone carrying this T cell receptor (beta chain) was counted between two and nine times. Its antigen remains unknown. TCRdb used MiXCR to reprocess the 5' RACE reads, holding one entry per CDR3 protein. The sample has about 260,000 distinct CDR3 sequences; over 10% are singletons. This CDR3 region has 16 residues. Trimming took 0 bases from V and 2 from J, leaving 12 bases between them. Germline V gene data show CDR1 as SGHRS and CDR2 as YFSETQ. These data come from a study of T cells after yellow fever vaccination. General study results and limits: Reappearance after the booster was observed for most primary-vaccination clones (about 96% CD4, approximately 90% CD8). Faster peaking, at day 5 versus 15, marked a secondary response that was weaker.

Sequencing was performed on CD4+ T cells sorted from PBMCs, taken 45 days after the yellow fever booster vaccination. The TCR comes from a man aged 30 to 39 who received the YFV17D yellow fever vaccine. The V call is TRBV5-1, the J call TRBJ2-1; tentatively, D is TRBD2 (5 bases). This CDR3 is CASSLAPLTTYNEQFF. CDR3 sequence (DNA): TGCGCCAGCAGCTTGGCCCCGTTGACTACCTACAATGAGCAGTTCTTC.